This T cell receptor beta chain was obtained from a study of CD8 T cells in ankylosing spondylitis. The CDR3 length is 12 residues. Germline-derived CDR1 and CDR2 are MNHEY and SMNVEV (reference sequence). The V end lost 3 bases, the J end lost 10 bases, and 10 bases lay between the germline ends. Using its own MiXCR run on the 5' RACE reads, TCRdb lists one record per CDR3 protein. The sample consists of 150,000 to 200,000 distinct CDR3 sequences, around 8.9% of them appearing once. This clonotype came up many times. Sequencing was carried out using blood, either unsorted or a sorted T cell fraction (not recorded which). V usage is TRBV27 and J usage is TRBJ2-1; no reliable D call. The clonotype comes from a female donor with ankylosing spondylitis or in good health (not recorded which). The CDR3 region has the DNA TGTGCCAGCAGTTTTGGTTGGGGAGAGCAGTTCTTC. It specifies CASSFGWGEQFF.